This is a list of T cell receptor beta chains from one sample in a study of T cell responses to AZD1222 COVID-19 vaccine. Clones were sequenced by immunoSEQ multiplex PCR, and TCRdb holds only the in-frame ones, with some missing. This sample has 150,000 to 200,000 clones, with about 91% found just once. This sample comprised peripheral blood, obtained on day 0 of MenACWY control vaccination. These receptors all come from an adult in good health. CDR3s include the opening cysteine and the closing phenylalanine or tryptophan. D genes are given only for firm matches. The size field is filled for only some rows; it gives once, few, many or a size class.

J,V,D,size,DNA,CDR3
TRBJ2-3,TRBV11-3,NA,NA,TGTGCCAGCAGCTTTTTCGATACGCAGTATTTT,CASSFFDTQYF
TRBJ1-2,TRBV28,NA,NA,TGTGCCAGCACCCCAGGGCGCTATGGCTACACCTTC,CASTPGRYGYTF
TRBJ1-4,TRBV27,NA,NA,TGTGCCAGCAGGAAGACTGGGCTGGGTTTTGTGGGTCCTAATGAAAAACTGTTTTTT,CASRKTGLGFVGPNEKLFF
TRBJ2-1,TRBV5-1,NA,NA,TGCGCCAGCAGCTTCCTCGGGGAGTATGAGCAGTTCTTC,CASSFLGEYEQFF
TRBJ2-1,TRBV12-3/TRBV12-4,NA,NA,TGTGCCAGCAGTTTAGCAATTGGGGGTGAGCAGTTCTTC,CASSLAIGGEQFF
TRBJ2-7,TRBV7-2,TRBD1,NA,TGTGCCAGCAGCTCCGCCGGGACAGGGACCAACGAGCAGTACTTC,CASSSAGTGTNEQYF
TRBJ2-1,TRBV7-2,NA,NA,TGTGCCAGCAGCTTAATGAGGACAACTACCTTAAGCTCCTACAATGAGCAGTTCTTC,CASSLMRTTTLSSYNEQFF
TRBJ2-5,TRBV5-8,TRBD1,once,TGTGCCAGCAGCCAGGGACAGGGGGTACGATCAGAGACCCAGTACTTC,CASSQGQGVRSETQYF
TRBJ1-6,TRBV19,TRBD1,NA,TGTGCCAGTAGGCCGGACAGGGCATATAATTCACCCCTCCACTTT,CASRPDRAYNSPLHF
TRBJ2-2,TRBV12-3/TRBV12-4,NA,NA,TGTGCCAGCCGACCCCACCCAACGAGGGAGCTGTTTTTT,CASRPHPTRELFF
TRBJ1-3,TRBV15,NA,NA,TGTGCCACCAGCAGAGGCTCGAGCTCTGGAAACACCATATATTTT,CATSRGSSSGNTIYF
TRBJ1-5,TRBV19,NA,NA,TGTGCCAGTAGTATCGGACAGAATAGCAATCAGCCCCAGCATTTT,CASSIGQNSNQPQHF
TRBJ2-1,TRBV4-3,NA,NA,TGCGCCAGCAGCCAGACAGTGTCCTACAATGAGCAGTTCTTC,CASSQTVSYNEQFF
TRBJ2-3,TRBV5-1,NA,NA,TGCGCCAGCAGCTTGGAGGTCCACCGCACAGATACGCAGTATTTT,CASSLEVHRTDTQYF
TRBJ1-1,TRBV19,NA,NA,TGTGCCAGACTAAGGGCCGGGGGGGACACTGAAGCTTTCTTT,CARLRAGGDTEAFF
TRBJ2-1,TRBV7-3,NA,NA,TGTGCCAGCACTTCTAGCTCCTACAATGAGCAGTTCTTC,CASTSSSYNEQFF
TRBJ2-3,TRBV11-2,TRBD2,NA,TGTGCCAGCAGCTTAGGGGGAGCGGGGGCAGATACGCAGTATTTT,CASSLGGAGADTQYF
TRBJ2-7,TRBV27,NA,once,TGTGCCAGCAGTTTATCGACCCCGGTAGGTGTCTACGAGCAGTACTTC,CASSLSTPVGVYEQYF
TRBJ2-2,TRBV7-9,TRBD2,NA,TGTGCCAGCAGCTTACCCGCGACTAGCCCAGTCGGGGAGCTGTTTTTT,CASSLPATSPVGELFF
TRBJ1-1,TRBV3-1/TRBV3-2,NA,NA,TGTGCCAGCAGCCAAGGAACGTACCCGAACACTGAAGCTTTCTTT,CASSQGTYPNTEAFF
TRBJ2-1,TRBV29-1,TRBD2,NA,TGCAGCGTTCTCGGCAGCTACATTACTAGCGGGGGACCCACTGGCTCCTACAATGAGCAGTTCTTC,CSVLGSYITSGGPTGSYNEQFF
TRBJ2-7,TRBV28,TRBD1,NA,TGTGCCAGCACTTTTCCCGGGACAGGATCCTACGAGCAGTACTTC,CASTFPGTGSYEQYF
TRBJ2-3,TRBV6-2/TRBV6-3,NA,NA,TGTGCCAGCAGTTACACCGATAGCACAGATACGCAGTATTTT,CASSYTDSTDTQYF
TRBJ1-1,TRBV7-9,NA,NA,TGTGCCAGCAGCTTGTCCGGGAACACTGAAGCTTTCTTT,CASSLSGNTEAFF
TRBJ1-1,TRBV7-9,NA,NA,TGTGCCAGCAGCCAAAGGGTGAACACTGAAGCTTTCTTT,CASSQRVNTEAFF
TRBJ1-1,TRBV29-1,TRBD1,NA,TGCAGCGCCATTGGGGGACAGGGCCTTTACACTGAAGCTTTCTTT,CSAIGGQGLYTEAFF
TRBJ2-5,TRBV30,TRBD2,once,TGTGCCTGGAGTGCTCTAGCGGGAGCTCAAGAGACCCAGTACTTC,CAWSALAGAQETQYF
TRBJ2-7,TRBV28,TRBD2,NA,TGTGCCAGCAGTCCCACTAGCGGGAGTATCGGCGAGCAGTACTTC,CASSPTSGSIGEQYF
TRBJ2-7,TRBV7-2,TRBD1,NA,TGTGCCAGCAGCTTAGTTGACAGGGGCTTCGAGCAGTACTTC,CASSLVDRGFEQYF
TRBJ2-5,TRBV28,TRBD1,NA,TGTGCCAGCAGTTTTAGGGGCCGGGACAGGGGACCTCCGAGGACCCAGTACTTC,CASSFRGRDRGPPRTQYF
TRBJ2-1,TRBV5-1,NA,NA,TGCGCCAGCAGCTTGGGCCAGGGACCGTACAATGAGCAGTTCTTC,CASSLGQGPYNEQFF
TRBJ2-5,TRBV5-1,TRBD2,NA,TGCGCCAGCAGCACCGTTCTAGCGGATGAAGAGACCCAGTACTTC,CASSTVLADEETQYF
TRBJ2-7,TRBV7-2,NA,NA,TGTGCCAGCAGCCAGGGGACGGCAGCTTACGAGCAGTACTTC,CASSQGTAAYEQYF
TRBJ1-2,TRBV24-1,NA,NA,TGTGCCACCAGTGATTTGGGAGGAGGAAATGGCTACACCTTC,CATSDLGGGNGYTF
TRBJ1-2,TRBV19,NA,NA,TGTGCGGACCCCAGGCCCTATGGCTACACCTTC,CADPRPYGYTF
TRBJ2-1,TRBV11-3,TRBD1,NA,TGTGCCAGCAGGGCGATCGGGACAGGAGCCGGTGAGCAGTTCTTC,CASRAIGTGAGEQFF
TRBJ2-7,TRBV25-1,TRBD1,NA,TGTGCCAGCAGTGACCCCGCAGGGGGCCAACCCTACGAGCAGTACTTC,CASSDPAGGQPYEQYF
TRBJ2-7,TRBV11-3,NA,NA,TGTGCCAGCAGCTTAGATTCCCGCGAGCAGTACTTC,CASSLDSREQYF
TRBJ2-7,TRBV3-1/TRBV3-2,NA,NA,TGTGCCAGCAGCCTTGACAGGACCTACGAGCAGTACTTC,CASSLDRTYEQYF
TRBJ2-2,TRBV7-2,TRBD2,once,TGTGCCAGCAGCCTAACTAGCGGGAGGGACGGGGAGCTGTTTTTT,CASSLTSGRDGELFF
TRBJ2-1,TRBV5-1,TRBD2,NA,TGCGCCAGCAGCTTGGGGCTAGCGGGAGTCAATGAGCAGTTCTTC,CASSLGLAGVNEQFF
TRBJ2-5,TRBV7-3,NA,NA,TGTGCCAGCAGCTTCGGGCCGCAAGAGACCCAGTACTTC,CASSFGPQETQYF
TRBJ2-1,TRBV19,TRBD2,NA,TGTGCCAGTAGTATAATGAGCGGGAGAGGCAATGAGCAGTTCTTC,CASSIMSGRGNEQFF
TRBJ1-1,TRBV23-1,NA,NA,TGCGCCAGCAGTCAGGGTTGGTTCACTGAAGCTTTCTTT,CASSQGWFTEAFF
TRBJ2-7,TRBV3-1/TRBV3-2,NA,NA,TGTGCCAGCAGCCAAGCCGGCGGCCTCGCCGAATACTTC,CASSQAGGLAEYF
TRBJ1-1,TRBV7-2,NA,once,TGTGCCAGCAGCTTAGCCCCCTATTTGAACACTGAAGCTTTCTTT,CASSLAPYLNTEAFF
TRBJ2-7,TRBV12-5,NA,NA,TGTGCTAGTGGTTCGGGGCAGTCCTACGAGCAGTACTTC,CASGSGQSYEQYF
TRBJ2-1,TRBV7-3,NA,NA,TGTGCCAGCTCTCGCGAAAGGGCCGGGGTCAATGAGCAGTTCTTC,CASSRERAGVNEQFF